These 3 T cell receptor beta chains came from one sample sequenced in a study of somatic mutations in cytotoxic T cells in rheumatoid arthritis (dated 2017 in TCRdb). The library came from the immunoSEQ multiplex PCR assay. TCRdb's version of the immuneACCESS table is confined to in-frame rearrangements and falls short of the full clone set. An unresolved V gene accounts for under half of the shortfall where checked; the remainder is of unknown origin. Here the sample has roughly 16,000 clones; over 65% occur a single time. In total, the top ten clones hold roughly 4.8% of the sample. Sequenced: CD8+ T cells sorted from blood. The receptors shown here come from an adult with rheumatoid arthritis.

This chain connects TRBV4-2 to TRBJ1-6; no firm D call. Trimming cost V 0 bases and J 7 bases, with 13 bases left between them. Per germline, CDR1 LGHNA and CDR2 YNFKEQ. This CDR3 has 16 residues. CDR3 region: CASSQDIVVDNSPLHF. In nucleotides, the CDR3 is TGTGCCAGCAGCCAAGATATTGTTGTGGACAATTCACCCCTCCACTTT.

The chain uses TRBV5-1 and TRBJ2-7, with no clear D. Germline CDR1 reads SGHRS; CDR2 reads YFSETQ. CDR3 size: 11 residues. Trimming pared 6 bases from V and 3 bases from J, leaving 7 bases between. CDR3 bases: TGCGCCAGCACCTTAAACTACGAGCAGTACTTC. It codes for CASTLNYEQYF.

The chain uses TRBV4-1 and TRBJ2-3, with 13 positions matching TRBD2. Germline CDR1 MGHRA, CDR2 YSYEKL. V lost 4 bases to trimming and J lost 3 bases; unmatched junction nucleotides: 1. The CDR3 extends over 15 amino acids. CDR3 sequence (DNA): TGCGCCAGCAGCCCGACTAGCGGGAGGACAGATACGCAGTATTTT. This codes for CASSPTSGRTDTQYF.